Listed here are 2 T cell receptor beta chains from one sample, sequenced in a study of Ad26.COV2.S vaccination and SARS-CoV-2 variants. Using immunoSEQ multiplex PCR, the repertoire was profiled, and TCRdb retains in-frame clones only, with some absent. The repertoire holds more than 300,000 clones, with just under 85% as singletons. Noted treatment: roughly 19 received Ad26.COV2.S at low or high dose, single or two shots; about 5 received placebo; per-sample allocation not given. Sample collection was performed on day 63 after the first vaccine or placebo injection. Sequencing was performed on peripheral blood, taken in a trial of Ad26.COV2.S vaccine versus placebo. The source is a person aged 18-65 years who received the Ad26.COV2.S COVID-19 vaccine or a placebo.

The chain is built from TRBV2 and TRBJ2-3; D ambiguous. Germline V lookup: CDR1 SNHLY, CDR2 FYNNEI. Trimming shortened V by 5 bases and J by 2 bases, and 2 bases separated the two germline ends. This CDR3 is built from 11 residues. CDR3 residues: CASSPTDTQYF. The CDR3 DNA follows: TGTGCCAGCAGTCCCACAGATACGCAGTATTTT.

This chain uses TRBV5-1 with TRBJ1-1; D gene unclear. The CDR3 runs 15 residues. From germline, CDR1 is SGHRS and CDR2 YFSETQ. The V end lost 4 bases, the J end lost 3 bases, and 16 bases lay between the germline ends. The CDR3: CASSLAGRADTEAFF. The DNA for the CDR3 is TGCGCCAGCAGCCTTGCTGGGAGAGCAGACACTGAAGCTTTCTTT.